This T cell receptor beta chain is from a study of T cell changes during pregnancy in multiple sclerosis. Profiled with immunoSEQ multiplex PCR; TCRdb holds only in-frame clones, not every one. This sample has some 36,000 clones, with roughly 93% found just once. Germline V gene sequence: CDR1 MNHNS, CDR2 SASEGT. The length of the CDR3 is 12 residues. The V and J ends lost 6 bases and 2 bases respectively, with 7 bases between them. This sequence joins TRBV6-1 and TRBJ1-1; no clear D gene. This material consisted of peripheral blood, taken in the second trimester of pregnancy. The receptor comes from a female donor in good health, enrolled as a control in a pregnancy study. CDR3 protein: CASSQINTEAFF. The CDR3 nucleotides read TGTGCCAGCAGCCAGATTAACACTGAAGCTTTCTTT.